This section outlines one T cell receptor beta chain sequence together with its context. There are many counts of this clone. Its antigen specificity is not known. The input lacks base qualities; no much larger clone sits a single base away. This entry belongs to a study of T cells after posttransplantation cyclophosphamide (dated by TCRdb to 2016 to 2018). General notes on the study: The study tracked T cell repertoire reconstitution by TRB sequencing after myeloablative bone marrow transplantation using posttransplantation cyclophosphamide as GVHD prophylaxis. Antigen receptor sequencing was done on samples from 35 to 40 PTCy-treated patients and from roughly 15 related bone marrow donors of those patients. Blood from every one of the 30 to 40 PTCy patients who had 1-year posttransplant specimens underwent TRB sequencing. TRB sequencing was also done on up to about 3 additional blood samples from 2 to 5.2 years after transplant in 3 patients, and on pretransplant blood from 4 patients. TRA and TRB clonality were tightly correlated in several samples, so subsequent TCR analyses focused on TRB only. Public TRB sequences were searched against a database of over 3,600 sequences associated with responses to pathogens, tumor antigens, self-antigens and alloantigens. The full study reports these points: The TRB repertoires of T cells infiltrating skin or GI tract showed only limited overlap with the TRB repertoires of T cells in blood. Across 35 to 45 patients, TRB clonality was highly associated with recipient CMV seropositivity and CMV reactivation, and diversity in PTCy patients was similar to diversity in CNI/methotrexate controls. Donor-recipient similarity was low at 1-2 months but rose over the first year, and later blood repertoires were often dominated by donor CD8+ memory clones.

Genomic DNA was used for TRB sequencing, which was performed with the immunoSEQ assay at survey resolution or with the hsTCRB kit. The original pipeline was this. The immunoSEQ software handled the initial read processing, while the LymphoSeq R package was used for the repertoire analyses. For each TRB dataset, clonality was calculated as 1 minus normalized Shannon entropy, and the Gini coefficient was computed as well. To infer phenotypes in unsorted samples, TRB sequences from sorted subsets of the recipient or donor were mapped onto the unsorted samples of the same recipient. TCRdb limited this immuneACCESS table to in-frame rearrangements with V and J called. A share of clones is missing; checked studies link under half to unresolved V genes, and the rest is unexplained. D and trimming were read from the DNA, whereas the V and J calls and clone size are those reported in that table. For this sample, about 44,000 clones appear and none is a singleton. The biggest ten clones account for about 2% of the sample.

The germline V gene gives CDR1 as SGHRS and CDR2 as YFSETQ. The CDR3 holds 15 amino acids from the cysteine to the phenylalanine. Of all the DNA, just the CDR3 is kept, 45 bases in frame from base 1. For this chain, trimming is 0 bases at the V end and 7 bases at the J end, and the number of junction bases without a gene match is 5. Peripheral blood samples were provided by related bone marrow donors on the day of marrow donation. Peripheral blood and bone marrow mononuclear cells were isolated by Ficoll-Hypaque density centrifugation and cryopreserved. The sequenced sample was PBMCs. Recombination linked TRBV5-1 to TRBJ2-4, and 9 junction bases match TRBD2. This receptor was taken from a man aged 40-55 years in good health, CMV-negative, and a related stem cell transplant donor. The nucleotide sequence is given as TGCGCCAGCAGCTTGGGTGGCGGGAGGGCCAACATTCAGTACTTC. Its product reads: CASSLGGGRANIQYF.